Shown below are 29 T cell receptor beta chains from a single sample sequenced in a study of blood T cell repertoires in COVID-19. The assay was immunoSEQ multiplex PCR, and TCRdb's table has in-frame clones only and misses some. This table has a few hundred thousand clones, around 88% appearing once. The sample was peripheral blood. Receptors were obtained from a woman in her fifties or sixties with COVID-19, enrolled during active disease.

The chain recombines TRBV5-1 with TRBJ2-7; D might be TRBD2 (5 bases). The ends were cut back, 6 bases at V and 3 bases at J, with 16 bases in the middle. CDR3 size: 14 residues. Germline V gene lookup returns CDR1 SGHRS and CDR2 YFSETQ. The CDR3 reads CASTNPGNSYEQYF. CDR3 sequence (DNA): TGCGCCAGCACTAATCCGGGAAATAGCTACGAGCAGTACTTC. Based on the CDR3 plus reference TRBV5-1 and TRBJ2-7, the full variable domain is KAGVTQTPRYLIKTRGQQVTLSCSPISGHRSVSWYQQTPGQGLQFLFEYFSETQRNKGNFPGRFSGRQFSNSRSEMNVSTLELGDSALYLCASTNPGNSYEQYFGPGTRLTVT.

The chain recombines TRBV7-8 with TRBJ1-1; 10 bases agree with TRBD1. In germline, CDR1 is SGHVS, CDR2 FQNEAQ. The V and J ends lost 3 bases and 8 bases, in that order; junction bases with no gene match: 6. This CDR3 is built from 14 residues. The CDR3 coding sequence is TGTGCCAGCAGCTTGGGACAGGGGAATCTAGAAGCTTTCTTT. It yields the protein CASSLGQGNLEAFF.

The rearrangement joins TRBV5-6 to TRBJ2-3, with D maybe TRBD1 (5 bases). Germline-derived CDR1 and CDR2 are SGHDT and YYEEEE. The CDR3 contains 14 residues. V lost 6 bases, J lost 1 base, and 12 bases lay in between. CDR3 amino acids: CASTTIGGTDTQYF. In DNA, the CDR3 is TGTGCCAGCACTACAATAGGGGGCACAGATACGCAGTATTTT.

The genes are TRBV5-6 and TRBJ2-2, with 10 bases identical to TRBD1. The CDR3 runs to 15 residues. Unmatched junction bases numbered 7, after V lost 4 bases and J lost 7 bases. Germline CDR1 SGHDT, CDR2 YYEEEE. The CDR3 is CASSGDRGHYGELFF. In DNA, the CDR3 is TGTGCCAGCAGCGGGGACAGGGGTCATTACGGGGAGCTGTTTTTT.

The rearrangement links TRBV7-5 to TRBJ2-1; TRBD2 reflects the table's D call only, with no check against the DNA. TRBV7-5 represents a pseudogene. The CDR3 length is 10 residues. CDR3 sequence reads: CASSLLEQFF. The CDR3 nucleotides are TGTGCCAGCAGCTTATTAGAGCAGTTCTTC.

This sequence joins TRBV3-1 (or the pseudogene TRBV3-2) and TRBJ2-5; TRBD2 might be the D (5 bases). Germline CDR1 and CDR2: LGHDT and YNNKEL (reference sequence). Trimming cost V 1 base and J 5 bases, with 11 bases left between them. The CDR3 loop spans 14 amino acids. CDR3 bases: TGTGCCAGCAGCCAAGCCTGGCGAGGGGAGACCCAGTACTTC. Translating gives CASSQAWRGETQYF.

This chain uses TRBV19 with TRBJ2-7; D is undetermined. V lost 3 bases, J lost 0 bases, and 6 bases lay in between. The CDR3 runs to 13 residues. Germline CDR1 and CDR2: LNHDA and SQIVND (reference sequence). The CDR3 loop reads CASSIVSSYEQYF. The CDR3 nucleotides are TGTGCCAGTAGTATCGTCAGCTCCTACGAGCAGTACTTC.

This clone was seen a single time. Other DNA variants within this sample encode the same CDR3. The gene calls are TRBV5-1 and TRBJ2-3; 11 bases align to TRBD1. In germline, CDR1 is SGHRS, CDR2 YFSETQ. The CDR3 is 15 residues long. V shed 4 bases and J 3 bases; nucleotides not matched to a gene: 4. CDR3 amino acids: CASSRGTGGTDTQYF. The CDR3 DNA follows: TGCGCCAGCAGCCGAGGGACAGGGGGTACAGATACGCAGTATTTT.

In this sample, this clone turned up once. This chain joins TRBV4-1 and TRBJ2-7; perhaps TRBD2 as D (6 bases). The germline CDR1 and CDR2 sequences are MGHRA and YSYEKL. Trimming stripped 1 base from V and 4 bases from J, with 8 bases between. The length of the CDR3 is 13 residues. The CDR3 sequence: CASSQAGVYEQYF. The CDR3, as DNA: TGCGCCAGCAGCCAAGCGGGAGTATACGAGCAGTACTTC.

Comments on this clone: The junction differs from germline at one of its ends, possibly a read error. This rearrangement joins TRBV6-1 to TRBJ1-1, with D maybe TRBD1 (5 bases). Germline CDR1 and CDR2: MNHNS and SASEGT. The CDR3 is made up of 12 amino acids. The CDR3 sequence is CASSEARTTVFF. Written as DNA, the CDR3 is TGTGCCAGCAGCGAAGCGAGGACAACTGTCTTCTTT.

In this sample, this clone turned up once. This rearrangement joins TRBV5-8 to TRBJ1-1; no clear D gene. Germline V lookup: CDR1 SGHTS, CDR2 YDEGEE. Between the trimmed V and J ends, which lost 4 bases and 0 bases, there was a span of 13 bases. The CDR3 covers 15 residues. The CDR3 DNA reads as TGTGCCAGCAGCGTGGGCGCAACCCTGAACACTGAAGCTTTCTTT. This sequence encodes CASSVGATLNTEAFF.

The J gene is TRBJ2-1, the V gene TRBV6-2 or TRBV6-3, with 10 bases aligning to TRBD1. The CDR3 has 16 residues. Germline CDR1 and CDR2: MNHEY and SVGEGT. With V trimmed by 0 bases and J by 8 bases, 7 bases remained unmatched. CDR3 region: CASSYSSGQGIYEQFF. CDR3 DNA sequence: TGTGCCAGCAGTTACTCGTCGGGACAGGGGATATATGAGCAGTTCTTC.

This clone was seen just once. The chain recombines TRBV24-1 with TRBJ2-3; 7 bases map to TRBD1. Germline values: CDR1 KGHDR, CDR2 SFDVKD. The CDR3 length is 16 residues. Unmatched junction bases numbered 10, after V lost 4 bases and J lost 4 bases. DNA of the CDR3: TGTGCCACCAGTGACCACAGGGGCAAGGTACCAGATACGCAGTATTTT. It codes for CATSDHRGKVPDTQYF.

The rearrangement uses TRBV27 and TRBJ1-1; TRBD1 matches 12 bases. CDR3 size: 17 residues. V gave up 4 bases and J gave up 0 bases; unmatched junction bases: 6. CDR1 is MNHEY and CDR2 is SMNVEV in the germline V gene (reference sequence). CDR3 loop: CASSYRDRGPLNTEAFF. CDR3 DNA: TGTGCCAGCAGTTACCGGGACAGGGGGCCCCTGAACACTGAAGCTTTCTTT.

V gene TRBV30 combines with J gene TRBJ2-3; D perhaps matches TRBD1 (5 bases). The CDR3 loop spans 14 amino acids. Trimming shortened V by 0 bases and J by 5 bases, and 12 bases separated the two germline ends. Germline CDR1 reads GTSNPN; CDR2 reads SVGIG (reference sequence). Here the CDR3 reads CAWSVAGLEDTQYF. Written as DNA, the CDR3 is TGTGCCTGGAGTGTAGCAGGGTTGGAAGATACGCAGTATTTT.

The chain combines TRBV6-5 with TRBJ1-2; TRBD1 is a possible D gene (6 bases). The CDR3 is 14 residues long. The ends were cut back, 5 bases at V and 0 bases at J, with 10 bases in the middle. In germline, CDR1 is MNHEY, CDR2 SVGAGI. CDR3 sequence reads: CASSIRDTNYGYTF. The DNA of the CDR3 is TGTGCCAGCAGTATACGGGACACTAACTATGGCTACACCTTC.

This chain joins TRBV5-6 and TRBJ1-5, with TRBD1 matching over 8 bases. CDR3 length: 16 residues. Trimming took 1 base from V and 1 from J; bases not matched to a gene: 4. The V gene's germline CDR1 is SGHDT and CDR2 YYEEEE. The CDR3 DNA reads TGTGCCAGCAGCTTGCGGCAGGGGGCCAGCAATCAGCCCCAGCATTTT. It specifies CASSLRQGASNQPQHF.

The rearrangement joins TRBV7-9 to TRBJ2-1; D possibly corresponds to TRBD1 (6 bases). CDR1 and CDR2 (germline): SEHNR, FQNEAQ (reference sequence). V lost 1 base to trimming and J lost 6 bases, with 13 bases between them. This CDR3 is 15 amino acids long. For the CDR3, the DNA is TGTGCCAGCAGCTTAGAAGGACAGCCATTCAATGAGCAGTTCTTC. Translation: CASSLEGQPFNEQFF.

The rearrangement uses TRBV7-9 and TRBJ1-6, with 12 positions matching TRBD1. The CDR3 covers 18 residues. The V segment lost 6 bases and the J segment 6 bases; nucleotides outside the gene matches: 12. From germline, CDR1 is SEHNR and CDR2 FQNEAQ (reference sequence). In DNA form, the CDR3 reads TGTGCCAGCAGGTGTCCGGGACAGGGGGCATGGTGTAATTCACCCCTCCACTTT. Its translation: CASRCPGQGAWCNSPLHF.

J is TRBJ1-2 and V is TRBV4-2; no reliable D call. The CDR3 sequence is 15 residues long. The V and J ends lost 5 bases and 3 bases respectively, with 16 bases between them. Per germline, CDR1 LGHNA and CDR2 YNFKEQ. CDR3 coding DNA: TGTGCCAGCAGCGCAGGAAGCCTCGGCGACTATGGCTACACCTTC. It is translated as CASSAGSLGDYGYTF.

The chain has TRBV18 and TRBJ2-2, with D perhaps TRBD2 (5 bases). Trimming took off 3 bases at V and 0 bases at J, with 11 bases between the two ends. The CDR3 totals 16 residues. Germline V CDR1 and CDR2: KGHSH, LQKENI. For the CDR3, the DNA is TGTGCCAGCTCACCTTTCGGAGGCACGAACACCGGGGAGCTGTTTTTT. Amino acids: CASSPFGGTNTGELFF.

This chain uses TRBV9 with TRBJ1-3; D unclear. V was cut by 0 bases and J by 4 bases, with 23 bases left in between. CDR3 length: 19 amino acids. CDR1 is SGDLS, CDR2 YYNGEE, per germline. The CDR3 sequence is CASSVDPSDLTGEGNTIYF. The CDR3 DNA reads TGTGCCAGCAGCGTAGATCCTTCCGACTTGACGGGTGAGGGAAACACCATATATTTT.

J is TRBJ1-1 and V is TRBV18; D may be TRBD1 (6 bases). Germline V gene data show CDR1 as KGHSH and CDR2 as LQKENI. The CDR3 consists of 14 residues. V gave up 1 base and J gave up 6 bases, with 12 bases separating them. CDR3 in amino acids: CASSPRGGESEAFF. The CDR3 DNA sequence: TGTGCCAGCTCACCACGAGGGGGGGAATCTGAAGCTTTCTTT.

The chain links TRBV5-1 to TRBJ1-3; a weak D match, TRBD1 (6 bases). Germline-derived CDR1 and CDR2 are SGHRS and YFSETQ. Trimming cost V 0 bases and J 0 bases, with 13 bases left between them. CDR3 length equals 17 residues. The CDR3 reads CASSLVSGDYSGNTIYF. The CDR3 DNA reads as TGCGCCAGCAGCTTGGTTTCAGGGGATTACTCTGGAAACACCATATATTTT.

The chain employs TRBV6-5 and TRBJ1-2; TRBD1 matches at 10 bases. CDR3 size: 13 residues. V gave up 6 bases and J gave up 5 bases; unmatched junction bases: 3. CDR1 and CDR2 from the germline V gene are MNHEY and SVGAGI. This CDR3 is CASRDRGMYGYTF. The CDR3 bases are TGTGCCAGCAGGGACAGGGGGATGTATGGCTACACCTTC.

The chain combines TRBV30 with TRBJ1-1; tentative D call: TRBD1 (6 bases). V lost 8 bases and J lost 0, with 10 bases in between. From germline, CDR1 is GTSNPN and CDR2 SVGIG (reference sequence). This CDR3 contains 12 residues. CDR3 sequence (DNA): TGTGCCGGGGACAAAATGAACACTGAAGCTTTCTTT. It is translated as CAGDKMNTEAFF.

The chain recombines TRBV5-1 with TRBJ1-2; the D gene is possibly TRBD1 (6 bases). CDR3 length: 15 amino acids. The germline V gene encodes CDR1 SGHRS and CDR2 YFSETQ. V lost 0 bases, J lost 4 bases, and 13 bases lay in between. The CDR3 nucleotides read TGCGCCAGCAGCTTGGACGGGGGGGCAGGCTATGGCTACACCTTC. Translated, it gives CASSLDGGAGYGYTF.

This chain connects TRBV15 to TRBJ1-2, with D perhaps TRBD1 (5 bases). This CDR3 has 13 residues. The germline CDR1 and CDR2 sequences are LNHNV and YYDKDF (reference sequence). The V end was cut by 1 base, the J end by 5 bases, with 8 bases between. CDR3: CATSRAPGYGYTF. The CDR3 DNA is TGTGCCACCAGCAGAGCACCAGGGTATGGCTACACCTTC.

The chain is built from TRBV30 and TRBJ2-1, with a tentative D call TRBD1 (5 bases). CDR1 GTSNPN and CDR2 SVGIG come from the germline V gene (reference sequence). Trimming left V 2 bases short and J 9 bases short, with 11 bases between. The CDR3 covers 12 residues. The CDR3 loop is CAWSSRAVEQFF. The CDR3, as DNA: TGTGCCTGGAGTAGCAGGGCGGTTGAGCAGTTCTTC.